This T cell receptor beta chain was sequenced in a study of shared clonotypes between healthy human individuals. Notes on the study in general: Rarefaction showed sorted-subset sequencing was incomplete despite large depth. Sampling used blood alone; tissue repertoires probably differ. A generally larger estimated richness was seen in naive subsets than in memory subsets.

As regards this clone: Its matching antigen is unknown.

The protocol was immunoSEQ multiplex PCR, while the TCRdb copy is restricted to in-frame clones and leaves out a portion. This sample carries 300,000 to 400,000 clones, about 73% of them seen once, and the ten largest clones take around 9.3%. Splitting the CD4+ cells yielded a CD45RA+ naive subset and a CD45RA-negative memory subset. The CDR3 runs 13 residues. Germline loops: CDR1 GTSNPN, CDR2 SVGIG (reference sequence). Trimming removed 7 bases from V and 0 bases from J, with 11 bases in between. This clonotype was obtained from a man aged 25 to 40 in good health. V gene TRBV30 combines with J gene TRBJ2-3; no reliable D call. Material for sequencing was memory CD4+ T cells sorted from blood. Subset indicated: CD45RA-negative fraction. CDR3: CAYGPASTDTQYF. CDR3 in DNA: TGTGCCTACGGGCCCGCTAGCACAGATACGCAGTATTTT.